The 14 T cell receptor beta chains below come from one sample, sequenced in a study of T cells after yellow fever vaccination. TCRdb reanalysed the 5' RACE reads using MiXCR and keeps one entry per CDR3 protein. Of approximately 300,000 distinct CDR3 sequences listed, 9.5% to 12% are singletons. The specimen was CD4+ T cells sorted from PBMCs, collected 45 days after the yellow fever booster vaccination. These receptors came from a man aged 18 to 30 who received the YFV17D yellow fever vaccine.

This clonotype was detected a few times. V is TRBV5-6 and J is TRBJ2-7; TRBD1 agrees at 9 bases. The CDR3 has 15 residues. After removal of 3 bases from V and 2 bases from J, the junction contained 6 bases not matched to a gene. CDR1 and CDR2 from the germline V gene are SGHDT and YYEEEE. The CDR3 is CASSSTRDRAYEQYF. The CDR3 DNA reads TGTGCCAGCAGCTCTACGCGGGACAGGGCCTACGAGCAGTACTTC.

This clonotype was counted a few times. The V and J genes are TRBV5-1 and TRBJ2-1, with 16 bases lining up with TRBD2. The J segment lost 10 bases and the V segment lost 3 bases, leaving 4 bases of the junction unmatched. This CDR3 contains 15 residues. CDR1 and CDR2 from the germline V gene are SGHRS and YFSETQ. The CDR3 DNA reads as TGCGCCAGCAGCTCCGGGACTAGCGGGGGGGCCGAGCAGTTCTTC. Residues: CASSSGTSGGAEQFF.

The chain recombines TRBV28 with TRBJ2-2; D is ambiguous. V lost 4 bases and J 5 bases, leaving 11 bases between the germline ends. The V gene's germline CDR1 is MDHEN and CDR2 SYDVKM. CDR3 length: 14 amino acids. Here the CDR3 DNA reads TGTGCCAGCAGTTCCCCGGGCGATACCGGGGAGCTGTTTTTT. This codes for CASSSPGDTGELFF.

This clonotype was detected a few times. This rearrangement joins TRBV12-3 or TRBV12-4 to TRBJ2-1, with 9 bases lining up with TRBD2. The CDR3 contains 16 residues. V lost 0 bases, J lost 7 bases, and 7 bases stayed unmatched. CDR3 nucleotide sequence: TGTGCCAGCAGTTTAGCCGTAGCGGGGGTGACTAATGAGCAGTTCTTC. Translated, it gives CASSLAVAGVTNEQFF.

This clonotype has a handful of counts. The chain has TRBV12-3 or TRBV12-4 and TRBJ2-1; TRBD1 is a possible D gene (6 bases). Trimming took off 1 base at V and 5 bases at J, with 12 bases between the two ends. The CDR3 runs to 15 residues. Here the CDR3 DNA reads TGTGCCAGCAGTTTAGGGCAGGGGCTCCACAATGAGCAGTTCTTC. Amino acids: CASSLGQGLHNEQFF.

A few counts support this clonotype. The V and J genes are TRBV20-1 and TRBJ1-1; D is perhaps TRBD1 (6 bases). Germline CDR1 is DFQATT and CDR2 is SNEGSKA (reference sequence). This CDR3 spans 14 amino acids. Trimming shortened V by 6 bases and J by 3 bases, and 17 bases separated the two germline ends. The CDR3 DNA reads as TGCAGTGCCCCGGGCGGGGGGGCGGACACTGAAGCTTTCTTT. Translated, it gives CSAPGGGADTEAFF.

This clonotype was recorded a few times. The rearrangement joins TRBV4-1 to TRBJ2-5; 7 nucleotides match TRBD2. The CDR3 consists of 15 residues. Germline trimming cut 0 bases from V and 3 bases from J; bases unmatched to any gene: 4. Germline CDR1 MGHRA, CDR2 YSYEKL. CDR3 residues: CASSQDGAGEETQYF. The CDR3 coding sequence is TGCGCCAGCAGCCAAGACGGGGCGGGGGAAGAGACCCAGTACTTC.

This clonotype was counted ten times or more. The genes are TRBV29-1 and TRBJ1-5; D might be TRBD1 (5 bases). The CDR3 is 15 residues long. Germline CDR1 reads SQVTM; CDR2 reads ANQGSEA. Between the trimmed V and J ends, which lost 6 bases and 2 bases, there was a span of 17 bases. The CDR3 region is CSVGIGASGNQPQHF. CDR3 in DNA: TGCAGCGTCGGGATCGGGGCTTCGGGCAATCAGCCCCAGCATTTT.

V and J are TRBV7-2 and TRBJ2-5; D possibly corresponds to TRBD2 (5 bases). Trimming pared 4 bases from V and 1 base from J, leaving 13 bases between. CDR1 and CDR2 from the germline V gene are SGHTA and FQGNSA. The CDR3 contains 15 residues. This CDR3 reads CASSSNGIPQETQYF. In DNA form, the CDR3 reads TGTGCCAGCAGCTCCAACGGGATTCCCCAAGAGACCCAGTACTTC.

The chain couples TRBV3-1 to TRBJ2-5; D call uncertain. V dropped 1 base and J dropped 0 bases, with 15 bases sitting between them. Germline CDR1 and CDR2: LGHDT and YNNKEL (reference sequence). The CDR3 has 17 amino acids. The CDR3 region has the DNA TGTGCCAGCAGCCAAGGGCCCCCGGCAGGAAACCAAGAGACCCAGTACTTC. This encodes CASSQGPPAGNQETQYF.

This sequence joins TRBV4-1 and TRBJ1-6; D call uncertain. The CDR3 has 14 residues. Germline-derived CDR1 and CDR2 are MGHRA and YSYEKL. The ends were cut back, 1 base at V and 10 bases at J, with 11 bases in the middle. The CDR3 here is CASSQALVSSPLHF. DNA for the CDR3: TGCGCCAGCAGCCAAGCACTGGTATCCTCACCCCTCCACTTT.

This clonotype was picked up a small number of times. The chain has TRBV7-2 and TRBJ2-3, with a tentative D call TRBD2 (6 bases). The germline V gene encodes CDR1 SGHTA and CDR2 FQGNSA. CDR3 length equals 15 residues. V lost 2 bases and J lost 3, with 12 bases in between. The CDR3 sequence: CASSLWGTQTDTQYF. The DNA for the CDR3 is TGTGCCAGCAGCTTATGGGGGACTCAGACAGATACGCAGTATTTT.

This clonotype occurred many times. The gene calls are TRBV7-9 and TRBJ2-3; 9 nucleotides align to TRBD2. The CDR3 is 18 amino acids. Germline V gene sequence: CDR1 SEHNR, CDR2 FQNEAQ (reference sequence). V lost 5 bases, J lost 5 bases, and 17 bases stayed unmatched. The CDR3 region has the DNA TGTGCCAGCAGCCCCAAGGGTAGCGGGGGCGCCGGGGGAGATACGCAGTATTTT. Translated: CASSPKGSGGAGGDTQYF.

V gene TRBV20-1 combines with J gene TRBJ1-6, with TRBD1 matching 8 bases. CDR3 length: 13 amino acids. J was trimmed by 7 bases and V by 7 bases; bases with no gene match: 6. Looked up from germline, CDR1 is DFQATT and CDR2 is SNEGSKA (reference sequence). CDR3 amino acids: CSGATGANSPLHF. In DNA form, the CDR3 reads TGCAGTGGTGCGACAGGGGCAAATTCACCCCTCCACTTT.